The present entry profiles one TCR gamma chain with its context. This clone turned up a few times. Its antigen remains unidentified. No much larger clone exists at a distance of one base, and base qualities are not known. CDR1 and CDR2 are drawn from the germline V gene: EGSNGY, YDSYNSKV. The CDR3, cysteine through phenylalanine, is 17 amino acids long. Solely the CDR3 DNA is kept, with 51 bases framed from the first base. For this chain, trimming is 1 base at the V end and 5 bases at the J end, and the number of junction bases without a gene match is 5. Thymic samples were depleted of alphabeta T cells, then CD3+ TCRVdelta1+ TCRVdelta2- thymocytes were FACS-sorted. The purity of the sorted Vdelta1+ thymocytes fell between roughly 98% and 99.6%. The thymic specimens were obtained from fewer than ten paediatric patients, aged roughly 5 days to 16 months, who were having corrective cardiac surgery. After the thymic tissue was dispersed, mononuclear cells were isolated using a Histopaque-1077 density gradient. Staining used anti-TCRVdelta1 clone TS8.2, anti-TCRVdelta2 clone B6, anti-CD3 clone HIT3a and anti-TCRalphabeta clone IP26 antibodies.

The record originates from a study of Vδ1+ human thymocytes (dated by TCRdb to between 2018 and 2020). About the full investigation: mRNA-level TRG and TRD CDR3 repertoires of highly purified Vdelta1+ thymocytes from young children were characterised as a data resource. Validation of the multiplex-based CDR3 amplicon strategy against 5'RACE-based CDR3 amplicon generation methods had been performed previously. Points the paper makes about the study in general: Donors did not cluster by age or sex, so the analyses were not stratified by age or sex. Numerous TRG clonotypes were shared among donors (up to roughly 7x10^3), while TRD repertoires were essentially private (a maximum of roughly 100 shared). Thymic TRG and TRD repertoires appeared highly polyclonal with Gaussian CDR3 length distributions, unlike oligoclonal peripheral blood repertoires. Because unexpected Vdelta2 sequences could lead to misinterpretation of bulk repertoire data, the authors recommended using highly purified populations and validating at the single-cell level. Despite high sort purity, approximately 19% of thymic TRD sequences were Vdelta2 (and few Vdelta3), unlike peripheral blood Vdelta1+ controls.

RNA extraction was carried out with the RNeasy mini kit, and reverse transcription was then done using Superscript III. CDR3 amplicons were produced by multiplex PCR using pooled V-gene forward primers and a constant-region reverse primer with Illumina adaptor overhangs. After gel purification, the amplicons were indexed with Nextera index primers during about 8 additional PCR cycles and then purified using AMPure XP beads. Libraries were sequenced on an Illumina MiSeq with paired-end 250 bp reads, dual indexing and about 21% PhiX spike-in. In the authors' own workflow: Reads were quality checked with FastQC, and TRG read pairs were merged with ea-utils fastq-join. Sequences were annotated with IMGT/HighV-QUEST, keeping only productive sequences with unambiguous V-gene assignment; clonotypes were defined by identical CDR3 sequence. For downstream analysis, VDJtools 1.1.1, tcR 2.2.3, Treemap and vegan Shannon diversity in R 3.4.4 were used. TCRdb called clones afresh from the public reads with CATT; identical DNA rows were later merged. TCRdb assigned the V and J calls; the authors' analysis was not used. This sample holds 36,000 or so gamma-chain clones; roughly 21% were observed only once. The leading ten clones occupy under 2% of the sample.

This receptor was identified in a girl under two years old who had congenital heart surgery. Source material: Vdelta1+ gamma-delta thymocytes from the thymus. The meaning of the sample's cell subset or site label: FACS-sorted CD3+ TCRalphabeta- TCRVdelta1+ TCRVdelta2- thymocytes. The rearranged chain carries TRGV2 and TRGJP. The nucleotides read TGTGCCACCTGGGACGGACAAAAAGAGTTGGGCAAAAAAATCAAGGTATTT. Its amino acids are CATWDGQKELGKKIKVF.